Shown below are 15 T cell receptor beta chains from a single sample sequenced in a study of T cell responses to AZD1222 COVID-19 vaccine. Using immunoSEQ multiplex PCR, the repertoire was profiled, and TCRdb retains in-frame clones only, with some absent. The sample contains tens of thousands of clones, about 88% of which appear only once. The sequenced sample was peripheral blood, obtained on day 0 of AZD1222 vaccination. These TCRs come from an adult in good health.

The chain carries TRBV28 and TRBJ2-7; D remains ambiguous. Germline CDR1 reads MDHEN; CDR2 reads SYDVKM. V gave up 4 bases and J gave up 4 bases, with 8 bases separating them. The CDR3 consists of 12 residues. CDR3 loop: CASSSNRYEQYV. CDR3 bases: TGTGCCAGCAGTTCTAACAGATACGAGCAGTACGTC.

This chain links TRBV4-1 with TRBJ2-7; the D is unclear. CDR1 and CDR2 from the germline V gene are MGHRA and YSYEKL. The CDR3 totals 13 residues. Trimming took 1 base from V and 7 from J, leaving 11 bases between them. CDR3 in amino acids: CASSQGQFGEQYF. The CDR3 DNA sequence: TGCGCCAGCAGCCAAGGGCAGTTTGGTGAGCAGTACTTC.

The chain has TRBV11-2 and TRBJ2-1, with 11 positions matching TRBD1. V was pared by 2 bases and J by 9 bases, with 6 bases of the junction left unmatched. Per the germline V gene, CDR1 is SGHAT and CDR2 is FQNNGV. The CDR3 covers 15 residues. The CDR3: CASSLTGQGEPEQFF. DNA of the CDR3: TGTGCCAGCAGCTTAACGGGACAGGGGGAGCCTGAGCAGTTCTTC.

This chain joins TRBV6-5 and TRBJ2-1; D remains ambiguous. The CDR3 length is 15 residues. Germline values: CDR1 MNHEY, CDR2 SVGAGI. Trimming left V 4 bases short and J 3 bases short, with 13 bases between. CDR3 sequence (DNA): TGTGCCAGCAGTTTCCGACCGGAAAACTACAATGAGCAGTTCTTC. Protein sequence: CASSFRPENYNEQFF.

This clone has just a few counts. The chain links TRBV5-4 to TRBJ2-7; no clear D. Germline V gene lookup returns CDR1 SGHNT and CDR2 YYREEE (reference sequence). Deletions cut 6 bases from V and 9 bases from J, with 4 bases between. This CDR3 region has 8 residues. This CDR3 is CASKGQYV. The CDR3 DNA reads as TGTGCCAGCAAAGGGCAGTACGTC.

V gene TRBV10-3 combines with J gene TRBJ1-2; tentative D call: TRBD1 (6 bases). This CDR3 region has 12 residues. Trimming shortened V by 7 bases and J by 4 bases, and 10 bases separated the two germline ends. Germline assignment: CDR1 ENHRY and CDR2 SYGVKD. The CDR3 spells CAINQDSYGYTF. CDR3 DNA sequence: TGTGCCATCAATCAGGACAGCTATGGCTACACCTTC.

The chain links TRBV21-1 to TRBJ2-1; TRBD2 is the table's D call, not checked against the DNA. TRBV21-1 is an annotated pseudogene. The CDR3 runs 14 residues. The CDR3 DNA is TGTGCCAGCAGCAAAGCAAGGCGGCCCCAGGAGCAGTTCTTC. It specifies CASSKARRPQEQFF.

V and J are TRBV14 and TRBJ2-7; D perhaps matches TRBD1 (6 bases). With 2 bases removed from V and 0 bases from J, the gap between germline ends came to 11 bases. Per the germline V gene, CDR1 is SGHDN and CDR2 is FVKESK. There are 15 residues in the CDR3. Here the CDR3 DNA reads TGTGCCAGCAGCCAAAGAACAGGGCCCTCCTACGAGCAGTACGTC. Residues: CASSQRTGPSYEQYV.

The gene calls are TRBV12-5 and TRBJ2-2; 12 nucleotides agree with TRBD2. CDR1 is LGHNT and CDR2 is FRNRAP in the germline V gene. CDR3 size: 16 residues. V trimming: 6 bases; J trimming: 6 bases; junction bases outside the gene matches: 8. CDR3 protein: CASGSETSGRPGELFF. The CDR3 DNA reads TGTGCTAGTGGCTCGGAGACTAGCGGGAGACCCGGGGAGCTGTTTTTT. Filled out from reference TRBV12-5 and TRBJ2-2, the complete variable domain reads DARVTQTPRHKVTEMGQEVTMRCQPILGHNTVFWYRQTMMQGLELLAYFRNRAPLDDSGMPKDRFSAEMPDATLATLKIQPSEPRDSAVYFCASGSETSGRPGELFFGEGSRLTVL.

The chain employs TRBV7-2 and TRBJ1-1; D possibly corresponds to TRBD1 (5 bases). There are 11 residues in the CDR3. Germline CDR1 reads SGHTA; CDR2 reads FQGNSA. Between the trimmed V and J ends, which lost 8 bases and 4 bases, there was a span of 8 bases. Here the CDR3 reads CASERGTEAFF. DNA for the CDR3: TGTGCCAGCGAAAGGGGCACTGAAGCTTTCTTT.

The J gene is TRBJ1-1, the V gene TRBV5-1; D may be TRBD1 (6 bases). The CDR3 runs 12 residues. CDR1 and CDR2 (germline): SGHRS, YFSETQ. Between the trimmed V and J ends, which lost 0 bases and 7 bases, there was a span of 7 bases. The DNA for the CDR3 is TGCGCCAGCAGCTTGGGGACAGATGAAGCTTTCTTT. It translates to CASSLGTDEAFF.

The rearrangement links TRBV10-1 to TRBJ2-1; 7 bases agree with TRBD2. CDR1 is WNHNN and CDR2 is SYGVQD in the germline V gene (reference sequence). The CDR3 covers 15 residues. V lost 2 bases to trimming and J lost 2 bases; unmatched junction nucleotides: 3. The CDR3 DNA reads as TGCGCCAGCAGTGAGGCCGGGACTACCTACAATGAGCAGTTCTTC. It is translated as CASSEAGTTYNEQFF.

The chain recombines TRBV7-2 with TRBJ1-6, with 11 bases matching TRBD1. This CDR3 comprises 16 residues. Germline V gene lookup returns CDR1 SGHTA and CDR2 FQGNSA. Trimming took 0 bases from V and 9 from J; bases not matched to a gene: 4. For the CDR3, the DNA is TGTGCCAGCAGCTTAGCAAAGGGACAGGGGGGTTCACCCCTCCACTTT. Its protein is CASSLAKGQGGSPLHF. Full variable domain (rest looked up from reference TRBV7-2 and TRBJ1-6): GAGVSQSPSNKVTEKGKDVELRCDPISGHTALYWYRQSLGQGLEFLIYFQGNSAPDKSGLPSDRFSAERTGGSVSTLTIQRTQQEDSAVYLCASSLAKGQGGSPLHFGNGTRLTVT.

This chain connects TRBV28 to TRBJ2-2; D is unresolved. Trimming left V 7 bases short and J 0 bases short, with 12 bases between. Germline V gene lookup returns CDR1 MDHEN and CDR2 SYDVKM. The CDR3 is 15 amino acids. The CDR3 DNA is TGTGCCAGCATAGTAGGTGCTTCGAACACCGGGGAGCTGTTTTTT. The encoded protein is CASIVGASNTGELFF.

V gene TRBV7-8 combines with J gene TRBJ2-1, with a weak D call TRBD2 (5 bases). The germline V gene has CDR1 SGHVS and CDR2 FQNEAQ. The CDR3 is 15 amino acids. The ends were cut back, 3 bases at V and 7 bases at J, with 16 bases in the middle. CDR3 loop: CASSFRGSSGNEQFF. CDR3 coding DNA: TGTGCCAGCAGCTTTCGTGGGAGTAGTGGGAATGAGCAGTTCTTC.